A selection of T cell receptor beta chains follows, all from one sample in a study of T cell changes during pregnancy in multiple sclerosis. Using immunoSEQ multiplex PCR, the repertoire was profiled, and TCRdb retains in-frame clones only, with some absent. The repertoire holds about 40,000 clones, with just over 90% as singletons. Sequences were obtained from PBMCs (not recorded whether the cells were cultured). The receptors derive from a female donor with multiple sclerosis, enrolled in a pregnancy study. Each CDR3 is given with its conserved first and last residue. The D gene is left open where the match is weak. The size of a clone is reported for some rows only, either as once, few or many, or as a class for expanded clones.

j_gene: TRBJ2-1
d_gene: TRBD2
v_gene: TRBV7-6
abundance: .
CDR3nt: TGTGCCAGCAGCCACCTTAGCGGGAACGAACAGGACAATGAGCAGTTCTTC
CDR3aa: CASSHLSGNEQDNEQFF

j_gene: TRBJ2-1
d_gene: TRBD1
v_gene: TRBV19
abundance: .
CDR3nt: TGTGCCAGTAGTACCCCAACCGGGACAGCAAACAATGAGCAGTTCTTC
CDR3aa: CASSTPTGTANNEQFF

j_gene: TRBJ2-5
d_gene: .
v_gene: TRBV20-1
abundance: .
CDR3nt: TGCAGTGCAAGGTTCGGAGAGACCCAGTACTTC
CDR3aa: CSARFGETQYF

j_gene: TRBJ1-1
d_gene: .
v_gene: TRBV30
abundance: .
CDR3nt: TGTGCCTGGAGTGTAAAATTCCTTTTGAACACTGAAGCTTTCTTT
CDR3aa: CAWSVKFLLNTEAFF

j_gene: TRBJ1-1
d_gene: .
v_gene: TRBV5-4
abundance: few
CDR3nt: TGTGCCAGCAGCTTGGGAGACAGTGAAGCTTTCTTT
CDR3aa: CASSLGDSEAFF

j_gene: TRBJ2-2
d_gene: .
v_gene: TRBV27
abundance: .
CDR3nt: TGTGCCAGCAGACTTACAGGGACCGGGGAGCTGTTTTTT
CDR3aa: CASRLTGTGELFF

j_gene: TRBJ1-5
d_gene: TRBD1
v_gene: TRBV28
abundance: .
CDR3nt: TGTGCCAGCAGCCCAGACAGGGGGCACAATCAGCCCCAGCATTTT
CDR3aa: CASSPDRGHNQPQHF

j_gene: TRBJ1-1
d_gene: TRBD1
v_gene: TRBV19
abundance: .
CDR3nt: TGTGCCAGTAGTATTGGGACAGCCACTGAAGCTTTCTTT
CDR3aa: CASSIGTATEAFF

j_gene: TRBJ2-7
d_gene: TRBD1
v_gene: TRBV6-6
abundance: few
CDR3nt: TGTGCCAGCAGCCTCGGAGCCCGAGACAGGGAGATTAGCTTC
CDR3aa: CASSLGARDREISF

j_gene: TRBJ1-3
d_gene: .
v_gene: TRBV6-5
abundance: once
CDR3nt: TGTGCCAGCAGTTACTTCTCCTCTGGAAACACCATATATTTT
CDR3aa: CASSYFSSGNTIYF

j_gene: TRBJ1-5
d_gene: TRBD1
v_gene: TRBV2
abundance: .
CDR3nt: TGTGCCAGCATCCCCCGACAGGGAGTGAATCAGCCCCAGCATTTT
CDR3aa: CASIPRQGVNQPQHF

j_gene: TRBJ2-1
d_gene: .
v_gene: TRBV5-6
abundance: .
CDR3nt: TGTGCCAGCAGCTTGGGAGGTCTCAGCCCCAATGAGCAGTTCTTC
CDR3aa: CASSLGGLSPNEQFF

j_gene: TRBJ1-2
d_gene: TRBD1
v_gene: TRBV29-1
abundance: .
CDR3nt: TGCAGCGTCCCGGGACAGGGGGTATATAGCTATGGCTACACCTTC
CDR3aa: CSVPGQGVYSYGYTF

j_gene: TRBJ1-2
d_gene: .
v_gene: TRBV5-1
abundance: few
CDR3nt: TGCGCCAGCAGCTTGGCGACAGATGGCTACACCTTC
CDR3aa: CASSLATDGYTF

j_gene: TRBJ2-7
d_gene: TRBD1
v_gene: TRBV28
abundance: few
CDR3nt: TGTGCCAGCAACCCCGGGACAGGGACCGAGCAGTACTTC
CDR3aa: CASNPGTGTEQYF

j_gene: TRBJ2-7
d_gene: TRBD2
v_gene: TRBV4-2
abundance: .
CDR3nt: TGTGCCAGCAGCCAGGAGGATAGCGGGGGTGGGAACGAGCAGTACTTC
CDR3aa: CASSQEDSGGGNEQYF

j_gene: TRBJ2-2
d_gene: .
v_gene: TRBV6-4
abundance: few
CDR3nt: TGTGCCAGCAGTGAAGCGGACACCGGGGAGCTGTTTTTT
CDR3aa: CASSEADTGELFF

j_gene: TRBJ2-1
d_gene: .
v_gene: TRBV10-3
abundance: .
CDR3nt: TGTGCCATCAGTAGGGAAGCAGATGAGCAGTTCTTC
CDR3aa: CAISREADEQFF

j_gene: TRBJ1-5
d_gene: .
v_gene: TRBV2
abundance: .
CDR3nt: TGTGCCAGCAGTCCGGAGTTCAATCAGCCCCAGCATTTT
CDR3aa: CASSPEFNQPQHF

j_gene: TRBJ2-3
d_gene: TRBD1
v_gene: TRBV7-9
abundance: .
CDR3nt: TGTGCCAGCAGCAGACAGGGGTTCACAGATACGCAGTATTTT
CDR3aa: CASSRQGFTDTQYF

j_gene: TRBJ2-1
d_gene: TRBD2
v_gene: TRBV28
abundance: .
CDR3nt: TGTGCCAGCATGGGTATAGCGGGAGTCTATGAGCAGTTCTTC
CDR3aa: CASMGIAGVYEQFF

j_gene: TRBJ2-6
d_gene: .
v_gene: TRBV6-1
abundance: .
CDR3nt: TGTGCCAGCACCAGGGGGGGCTCTGGGGCCAACGTCCTGACTTTC
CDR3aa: CASTRGGSGANVLTF

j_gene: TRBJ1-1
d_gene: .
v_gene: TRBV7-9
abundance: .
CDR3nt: TGTGCCAGCAGCTTACAGGCGAACACTGAAGCTTTCTTT
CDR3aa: CASSLQANTEAFF

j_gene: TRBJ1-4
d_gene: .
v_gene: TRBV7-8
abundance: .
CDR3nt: TGTGCCAGCAGCTTACAGGCTAATGAAAAACTGTTTTTT
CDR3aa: CASSLQANEKLFF

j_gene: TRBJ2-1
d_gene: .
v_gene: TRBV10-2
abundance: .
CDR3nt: TGCGCCAGCAGCCAGGGGGGCAGGGGAAACAATGAGCAGTTCTTC
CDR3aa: CASSQGGRGNNEQFF

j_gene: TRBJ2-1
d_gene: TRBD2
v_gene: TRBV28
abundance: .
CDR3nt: TGTGCCAGCAGTTTTAGCCTAGCGGGAGTCAATGAGCAGTTCTTC
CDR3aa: CASSFSLAGVNEQFF

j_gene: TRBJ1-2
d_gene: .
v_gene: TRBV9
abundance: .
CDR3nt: TGTGCCAGCAGCGCGTCGACAGGCAACTATGGCTACACCTTC
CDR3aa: CASSASTGNYGYTF